This record covers a single T cell receptor beta chain. Libraries were prepared by immunoSEQ multiplex PCR; TCRdb keeps only in-frame clonotypes and omits some of them. This sample yields roughly 6,400 clones, of which roughly 75% are seen a single time; approximately 11% belongs to the top ten. Trimming took off 10 bases at V and 3 bases at J, with 12 bases between the two ends. This CDR3 has 12 amino acids. CDR1 and CDR2 from the germline V gene are MNHNS and SASEGT. The data belong to a study of somatic mutations in cytotoxic T cells in rheumatoid arthritis. The wider study: There were some V beta antibody-stained T-cell populations flow-sorted at nearly 100% purity, and these included V beta1+ cells sequenced for TCRB.

This chain links TRBV6-1 with TRBJ2-5; D may be TRBD1 (6 bases). The source material was CD8+ T cells sorted from blood. The sequence derives from an adult with rheumatoid arthritis. The CDR3 DNA reads TGTGCCACCACCCCAGGGGAAGAGACCCAGTACTTC. This gives the protein CATTPGEETQYF.